The rows below give T cell receptor beta chains drawn from one sample of a study of PD-L1 blockade in urothelial cancer. TCRdb's table, derived via immunoSEQ multiplex PCR, lists solely in-frame clones and lacks some. The table has roughly 56,000 clones, roughly 86% seen once. The sequencing used PBMCs, collected around atezolizumab (anti-PD-L1) treatment. The receptors come from a man in his 60s with urothelial cancer. Each CDR3 is given with its conserved first and last residue. The order of the fields is clone size, J gene, D gene, V gene, CDR3 DNA, CDR3 protein. D genes are given only for firm matches. Clone size is stated in some rows and not others, as once, few, many or a class when expanded.

size: NA
J: TRBJ1-5
D: NA
V: TRBV30
DNA: TGTGCCTGGAGTCCCGATACTAATCAGCCCCAGCATTTT
CDR3: CAWSPDTNQPQHF

size: NA
J: TRBJ2-5
D: NA
V: TRBV4-2
DNA: TGTGCCAGCAGCTCGGGTGTACGGGAGACCCAGTACTTC
CDR3: CASSSGVRETQYF

size: once
J: TRBJ2-5
D: TRBD2
V: TRBV15
DNA: TGTGCCACCAGCAGAGGTCTAGCGGGAGGCCCCCCCGAGACCCAGTACTTC
CDR3: CATSRGLAGGPPETQYF

size: NA
J: TRBJ1-2
D: TRBD1
V: TRBV2
DNA: TGTGCCAGCAACGGACAGGGGGCGTATGGCTACACCTTC
CDR3: CASNGQGAYGYTF

size: NA
J: TRBJ2-1
D: NA
V: TRBV2
DNA: TGTGCCAGCAGTGTGGGCAGCGGCTCAAATTACAATGAGCAGTTCTTC
CDR3: CASSVGSGSNYNEQFF

size: NA
J: TRBJ2-5
D: TRBD1
V: TRBV2
DNA: TGTGCCAGCCAGGGGACAGCCCAAGAGACCCAGTACTTC
CDR3: CASQGTAQETQYF

size: once
J: TRBJ1-2
D: NA
V: TRBV15
DNA: TGTGCCACCAGCAGAGAGGGAGACTATGGCTACACCTTC
CDR3: CATSREGDYGYTF

size: NA
J: TRBJ1-6
D: TRBD1
V: TRBV25-1
DNA: TGTGCCAGCAGTGAATTGGGACAGGGGATTCGGCCCCTCCACTTT
CDR3: CASSELGQGIRPLHF

size: NA
J: TRBJ2-4
D: NA
V: TRBV11-2
DNA: TGTGCCAGCAGCTCGGGACTCCTAGCCAAAAACATTCAGTACTTC
CDR3: CASSSGLLAKNIQYF

size: NA
J: TRBJ1-2
D: NA
V: TRBV5-1
DNA: TGCGCCAGCAGCTTGGGCGGGTCGACGGCCGCTAACTATGGCTACACCTTC
CDR3: CASSLGGSTAANYGYTF

size: NA
J: TRBJ1-2
D: TRBD1
V: TRBV4-1
DNA: TGCGCCAGCAGCCAAATGGGACAGGAGAACTATGGCTACACCTTC
CDR3: CASSQMGQENYGYTF

size: NA
J: TRBJ2-2
D: TRBD2
V: TRBV18
DNA: TGTGCCAGCTCACCCGGACTAGCCGGAGCGACCGGGGAGCTGTTTTTT
CDR3: CASSPGLAGATGELFF

size: once
J: TRBJ1-4
D: NA
V: TRBV19
DNA: TGTGCCAGTAGTAGCGGGGAGGTACCCAATGAAAAACTGTTTTTT
CDR3: CASSSGEVPNEKLFF

size: NA
J: TRBJ2-2
D: TRBD2
V: TRBV5-1
DNA: TGCGCCAGCAGCCCCAGACTAGCGACAATGATCAACACCGGGGAGCTGTTTTTT
CDR3: CASSPRLATMINTGELFF

size: NA
J: TRBJ2-3
D: NA
V: TRBV7-9
DNA: TGTGCCAGCAGCTTAAAAGCAATGGGCACAGATACGCAGTATTTT
CDR3: CASSLKAMGTDTQYF

size: NA
J: TRBJ2-7
D: NA
V: TRBV19
DNA: TGTGCCAGTAGTTCACAGGGTCCGAGAGAGCAGTACTTC
CDR3: CASSSQGPREQYF

size: NA
J: TRBJ1-2
D: NA
V: TRBV30
DNA: TGTGCCTGGAGTTCCTCAGGGCTAGATGGCTACACCTTC
CDR3: CAWSSSGLDGYTF

size: NA
J: TRBJ1-2
D: NA
V: TRBV6-1
DNA: TGTGCCAGCAGTGAACTAAACAGGGAAGGAGGTGGCTACACCTTC
CDR3: CASSELNREGGGYTF

size: NA
J: TRBJ2-5
D: NA
V: TRBV14
DNA: TGTGCCAGCCGTTTGGCGCCAGGAGAGACCCAGTACTTC
CDR3: CASRLAPGETQYF

size: NA
J: TRBJ2-5
D: TRBD2
V: TRBV5-1
DNA: TGCGCCAGCAGCCGGGGAGGGAGCAAGGCAGGAATTTTTGAGACCCAGTACTTC
CDR3: CASSRGGSKAGIFETQYF

size: NA
J: TRBJ1-2
D: TRBD1
V: TRBV2
DNA: TGTGCCAGCAGTGAAACAGGGGAGTCCGGTGGCTACACCTTC
CDR3: CASSETGESGGYTF

size: once
J: TRBJ1-1
D: NA
V: TRBV6-1
DNA: TGTGCCAGCAGTGAAAGGGGAATGAACACTGAAGCTTTCTTT
CDR3: CASSERGMNTEAFF

size: NA
J: TRBJ2-5
D: NA
V: TRBV29-1
DNA: TGCAGCGCCCTGCAGGTTCCCCAAGAGACCCAGTACTTC
CDR3: CSALQVPQETQYF

size: few
J: TRBJ1-1
D: NA
V: TRBV27
DNA: TGTGCCAGCAGTTGGGGAGGTGAAGCTTTCTTT
CDR3: CASSWGGEAFF

size: NA
J: TRBJ2-1
D: TRBD2
V: TRBV29-1
DNA: TGCAGCGTTGAGACTAGCGGGAGGTCTAGTGAGCAGTTCTTC
CDR3: CSVETSGRSSEQFF

size: NA
J: TRBJ2-3
D: NA
V: TRBV5-1
DNA: TGCGCCAGCAGCTTGGCCTGGGCAGAAAATAATAATACGCAGTATTTT
CDR3: CASSLAWAENNNTQYF

size: many
J: TRBJ1-1
D: TRBD1
V: TRBV7-6
DNA: TGTGCCAGCAGCCATCCGGGACAGGGGGCCGCTGAAGCTTTCTTT
CDR3: CASSHPGQGAAEAFF

size: NA
J: TRBJ1-1
D: NA
V: TRBV2
DNA: TGTGCCAGCAGTCCCCCGGGGGGGAGTGGCGGAGCTTTCTTT
CDR3: CASSPPGGSGGAFF

size: NA
J: TRBJ2-3
D: TRBD2
V: TRBV5-1
DNA: TGCGCCAGCAGCTGGGGCCGGGATAGCGGGAGCACAGATACGCAGTATTTT
CDR3: CASSWGRDSGSTDTQYF

size: NA
J: TRBJ1-1
D: NA
V: TRBV5-5
DNA: TGTGCCAGCAGCTTGGTGGTCACTTTGAACACTGAAGCTTTCTTT
CDR3: CASSLVVTLNTEAFF

size: NA
J: TRBJ2-7
D: NA
V: TRBV11-3
DNA: TGTGCCAGCAGCTCTGGGGATGGCAGGGGAATCGCCTACGAGCAGTACTTC
CDR3: CASSSGDGRGIAYEQYF

size: NA
J: TRBJ2-1
D: TRBD2
V: TRBV5-1
DNA: TGCGCCAGCAGCTTGGGTACTAGCGGGGGGGATGAGCAGTTCTTC
CDR3: CASSLGTSGGDEQFF